This TCR beta chain was identified in a study of cytotoxic CD8 clonotypes in ibrutinib-treated CLL. Study in general: Included were 11 relapsed/refractory and about 14 treatment-naive patients, of whom roughly 17 were IGHV unmutated.

Findings of the study overall: Circulating CD8+ T-cell counts were tracked by baseline clonality, which exceeded that of age-matched healthy donors.

Libraries were prepared by immunoSEQ multiplex PCR; TCRdb keeps only in-frame clonotypes and omits some of them. The data hold about 44,000 clones, with roughly 76% observed a single time. As regards this clone: Antigen unknown.

The trim removed 6 bases at V and 4 bases at J, leaving 0 bases unmatched. Germline V gene data show CDR1 as SEHNR and CDR2 as FQNEAQ (reference sequence). This CDR3 is built from 11 residues. This chain joins TRBV7-9 and TRBJ2-7, with 7 bases aligning to TRBD1. The material sequenced was PBMCs, taken after 12 months of ibrutinib treatment. This TCR was sampled from a human donor with chronic lymphocytic leukemia. The CDR3, as DNA: TGTGCCAGCAGACAGGGGTACGAGCAGTACTTC. Translating gives CASRQGYEQYF.